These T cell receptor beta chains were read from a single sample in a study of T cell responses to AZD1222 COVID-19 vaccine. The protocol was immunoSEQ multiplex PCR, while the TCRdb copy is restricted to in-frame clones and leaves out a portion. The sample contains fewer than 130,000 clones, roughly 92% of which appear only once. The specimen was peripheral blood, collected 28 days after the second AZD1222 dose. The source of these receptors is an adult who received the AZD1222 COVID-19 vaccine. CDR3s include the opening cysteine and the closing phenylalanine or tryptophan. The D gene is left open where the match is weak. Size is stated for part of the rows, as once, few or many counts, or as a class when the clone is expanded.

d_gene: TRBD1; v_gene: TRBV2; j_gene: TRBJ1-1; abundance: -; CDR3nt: TGTGCCAGCACAGGACAGGGGATCGTCAACACTGAAGCTTTCTTT; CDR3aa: CASTGQGIVNTEAFF
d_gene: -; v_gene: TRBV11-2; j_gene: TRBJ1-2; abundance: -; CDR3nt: TGTGCCAGCAGCTTAGACCCAGGGAACTATGGCTACACCTTC; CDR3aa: CASSLDPGNYGYTF
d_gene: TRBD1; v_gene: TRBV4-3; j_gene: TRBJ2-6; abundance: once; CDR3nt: TGCGCCAGCAGCCAAGACGCCGGGACAGTATTCTCTGGGGCCAACGTCCTGACTTTC; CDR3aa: CASSQDAGTVFSGANVLTF
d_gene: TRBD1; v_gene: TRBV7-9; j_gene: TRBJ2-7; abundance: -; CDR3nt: TGTGCCAGCAGCTTACGACAGGGCTACGAGCAGTACTTC; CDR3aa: CASSLRQGYEQYF
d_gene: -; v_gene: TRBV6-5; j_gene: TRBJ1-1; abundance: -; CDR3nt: TGTGCCAGCAGTTTTTACAGGGCGGCGGAGACTGAAGCTTTCTTT; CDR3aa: CASSFYRAAETEAFF
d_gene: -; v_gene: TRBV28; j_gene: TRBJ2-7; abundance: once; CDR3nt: TGTGCCAGCAGTCCGGGATCGGCTGAAAGATACTACGAGCAGTACTTC; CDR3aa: CASSPGSAERYYEQYF
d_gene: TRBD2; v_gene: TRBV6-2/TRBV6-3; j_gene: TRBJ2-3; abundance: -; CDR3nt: TGTGCCAGCAGTTCCCCGGGGGGTGGGGATAACCATCACACAGATACGCAGTATTTT; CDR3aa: CASSSPGGGDNHHTDTQYF
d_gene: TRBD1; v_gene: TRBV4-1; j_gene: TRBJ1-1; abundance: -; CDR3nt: TGCGCCAGCAGCCAACGACAGGGTCTCACTGAAGCTTTCTTT; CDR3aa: CASSQRQGLTEAFF
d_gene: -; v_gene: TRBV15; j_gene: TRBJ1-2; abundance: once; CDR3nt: TGTGCCACCAGCTCGGATAGCTATGGCTACACCTTC; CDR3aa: CATSSDSYGYTF
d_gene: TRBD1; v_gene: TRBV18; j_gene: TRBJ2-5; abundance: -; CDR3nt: TGTGCCAGCTCACCAGAGGGGGCGGAGACCCAGTACTTC; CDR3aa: CASSPEGAETQYF
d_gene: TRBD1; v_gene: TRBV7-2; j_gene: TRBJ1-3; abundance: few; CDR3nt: TGTGCCAGCAGCTTAGGGGACAGCAGGACTGGAAACACCATATATTTT; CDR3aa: CASSLGDSRTGNTIYF
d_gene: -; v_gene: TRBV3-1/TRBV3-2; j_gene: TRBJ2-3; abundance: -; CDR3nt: TGTGCCAGCAGCCAAGTTTGGGTTCAGTATTTT; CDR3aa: CASSQVWVQYF
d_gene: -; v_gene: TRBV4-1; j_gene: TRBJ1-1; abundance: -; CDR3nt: TGCGCCAGCAGGGGGGCGATGAACACTGAAGCTTTCTTT; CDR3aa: CASRGAMNTEAFF
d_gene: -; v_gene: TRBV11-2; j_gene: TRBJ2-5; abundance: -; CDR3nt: TGTGCCAGCAGCTTGGGGCAGACGTACCAAGAGACCCAGTACTTC; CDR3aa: CASSLGQTYQETQYF
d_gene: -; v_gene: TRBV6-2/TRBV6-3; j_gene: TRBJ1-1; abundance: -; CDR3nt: TGTGCCAGCAGTTACGTCAGTAACACTGAAGCTTTCTTT; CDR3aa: CASSYVSNTEAFF
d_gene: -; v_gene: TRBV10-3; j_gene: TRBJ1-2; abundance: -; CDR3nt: TGTGCCATCTCCGGGGAGGGTGGCTACACCTTC; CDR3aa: CAISGEGGYTF
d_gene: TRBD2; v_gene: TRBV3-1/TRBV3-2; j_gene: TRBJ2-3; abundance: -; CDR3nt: TGTGCCAGCAGCCAAAGACTAGCGGGGGTCGGAGATACGCAGTATTTT; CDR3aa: CASSQRLAGVGDTQYF
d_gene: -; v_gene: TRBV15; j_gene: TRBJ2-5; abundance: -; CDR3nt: TGTGCCACCAGCGGGGTCCCCAGGGGTCAAGAGACCCAGTACTTC; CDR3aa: CATSGVPRGQETQYF
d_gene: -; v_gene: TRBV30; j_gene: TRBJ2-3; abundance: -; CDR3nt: TGTGCCTGGATACAATCTAGCACAGATACGCAGTATTTT; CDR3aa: CAWIQSSTDTQYF